This TCR beta chain was identified in a study of PD-L1 blockade in urothelial cancer. Study-level background: The study recovered a median of 141,255 T cells per blood sample. Study observations and caveats: Below-median pretreatment blood TCR clonality was associated with improved progression-free and overall survival.

This table comes from immunoSEQ multiplex PCR, and its TCRdb copy is limited to in-frame clones, with some not included. The sample includes about 120,000 clones, approximately 90% seen only once; the top ten take approximately 3.5%. Notes on this clone: Its antigen is unknown.

The time point was: peripheral blood 6 weeks after treatment start. Germline-derived CDR1 and CDR2 are LGHNA and YNFKEQ. The CDR3 has 15 amino acids. V lost 0 bases, J lost 5 bases, and 11 bases lay in between. V gene TRBV4-2 combines with J gene TRBJ2-1; possibly TRBD2 for D (5 bases). The source is a man between 60 and 75 years old with urothelial cancer. This specimen consisted of PBMCs, obtained around atezolizumab (anti-PD-L1) treatment. CDR3 nucleotides: TGTGCCAGCAGCCAAGATAGGCTAGCCCACAATGAGCAGTTCTTC. It translates to CASSQDRLAHNEQFF.